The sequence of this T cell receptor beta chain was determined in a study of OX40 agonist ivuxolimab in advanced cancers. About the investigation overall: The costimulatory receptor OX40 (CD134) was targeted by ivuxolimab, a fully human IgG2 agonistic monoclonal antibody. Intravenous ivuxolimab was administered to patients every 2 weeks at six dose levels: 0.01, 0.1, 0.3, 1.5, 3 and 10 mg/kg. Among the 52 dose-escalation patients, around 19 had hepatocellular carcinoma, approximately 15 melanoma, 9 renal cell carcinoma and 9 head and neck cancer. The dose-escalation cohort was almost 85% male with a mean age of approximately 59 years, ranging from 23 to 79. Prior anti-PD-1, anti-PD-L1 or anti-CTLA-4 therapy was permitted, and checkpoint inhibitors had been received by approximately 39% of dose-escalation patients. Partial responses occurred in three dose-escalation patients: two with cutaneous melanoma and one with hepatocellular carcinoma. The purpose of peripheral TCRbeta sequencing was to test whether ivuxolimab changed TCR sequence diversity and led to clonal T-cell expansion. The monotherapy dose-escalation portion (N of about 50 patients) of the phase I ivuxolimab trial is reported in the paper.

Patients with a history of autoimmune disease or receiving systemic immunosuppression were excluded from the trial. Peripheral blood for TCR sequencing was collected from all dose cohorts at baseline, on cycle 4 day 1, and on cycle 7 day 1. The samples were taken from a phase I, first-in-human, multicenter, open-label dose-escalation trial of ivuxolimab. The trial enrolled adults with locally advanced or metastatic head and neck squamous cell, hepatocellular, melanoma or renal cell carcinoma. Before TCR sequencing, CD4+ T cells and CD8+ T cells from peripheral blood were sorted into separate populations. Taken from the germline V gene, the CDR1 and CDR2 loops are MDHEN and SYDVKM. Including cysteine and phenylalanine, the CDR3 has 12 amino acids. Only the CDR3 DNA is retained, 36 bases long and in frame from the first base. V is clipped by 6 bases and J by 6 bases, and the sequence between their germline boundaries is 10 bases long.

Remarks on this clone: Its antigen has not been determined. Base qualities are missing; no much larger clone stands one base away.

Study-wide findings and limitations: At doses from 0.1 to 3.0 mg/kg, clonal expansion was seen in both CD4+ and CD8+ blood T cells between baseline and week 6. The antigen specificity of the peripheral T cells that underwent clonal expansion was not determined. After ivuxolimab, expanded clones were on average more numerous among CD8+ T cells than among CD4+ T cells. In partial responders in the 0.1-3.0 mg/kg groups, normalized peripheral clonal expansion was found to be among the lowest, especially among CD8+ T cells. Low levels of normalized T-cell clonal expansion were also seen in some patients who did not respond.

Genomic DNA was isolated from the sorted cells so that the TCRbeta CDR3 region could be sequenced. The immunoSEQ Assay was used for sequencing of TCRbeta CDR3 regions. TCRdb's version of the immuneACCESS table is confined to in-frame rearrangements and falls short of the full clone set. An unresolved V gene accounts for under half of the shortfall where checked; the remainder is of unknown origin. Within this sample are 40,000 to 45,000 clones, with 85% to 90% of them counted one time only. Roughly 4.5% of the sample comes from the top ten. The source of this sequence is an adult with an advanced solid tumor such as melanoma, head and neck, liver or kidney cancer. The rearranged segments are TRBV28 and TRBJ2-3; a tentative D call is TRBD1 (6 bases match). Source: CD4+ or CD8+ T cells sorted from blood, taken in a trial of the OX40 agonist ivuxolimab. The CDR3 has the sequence CASSGQWDTQYF. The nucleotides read TGTGCCAGCAGCGGACAGTGGGATACGCAGTATTTT.